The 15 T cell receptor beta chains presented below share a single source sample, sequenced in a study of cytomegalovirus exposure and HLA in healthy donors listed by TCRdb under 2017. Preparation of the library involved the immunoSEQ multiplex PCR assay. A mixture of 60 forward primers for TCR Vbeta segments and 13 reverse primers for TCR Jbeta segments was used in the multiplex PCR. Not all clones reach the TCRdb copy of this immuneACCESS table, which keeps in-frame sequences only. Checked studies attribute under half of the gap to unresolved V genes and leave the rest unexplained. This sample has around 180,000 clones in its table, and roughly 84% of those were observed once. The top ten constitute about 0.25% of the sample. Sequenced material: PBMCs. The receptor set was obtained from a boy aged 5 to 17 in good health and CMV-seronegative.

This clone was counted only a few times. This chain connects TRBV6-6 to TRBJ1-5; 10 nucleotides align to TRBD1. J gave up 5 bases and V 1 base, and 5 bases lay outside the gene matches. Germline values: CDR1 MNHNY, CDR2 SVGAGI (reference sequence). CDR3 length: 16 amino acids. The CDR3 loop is CASSYLTGTGDQPQHF. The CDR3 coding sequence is TGTGCCAGCAGTTACTTAACCGGGACAGGGGATCAGCCCCAGCATTTT.

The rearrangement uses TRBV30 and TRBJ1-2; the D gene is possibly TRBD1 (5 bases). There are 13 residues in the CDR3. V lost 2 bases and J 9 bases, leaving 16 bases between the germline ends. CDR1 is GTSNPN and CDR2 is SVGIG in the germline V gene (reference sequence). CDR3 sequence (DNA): TGTGCCTGGAGTCGGGCAGGGCCAGATAGCTACACCTTC. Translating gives CAWSRAGPDSYTF. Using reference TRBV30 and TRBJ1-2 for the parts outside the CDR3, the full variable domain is SQTIHQWPATLVQPVGSPLSLECTVEGTSNPNLYWYRQAAGRGLQLLFYSVGIGQISSEVPQNLSASRPQDRQFILSSKKLLLSDSGFYLCAWSRAGPDSYTFGSGTRLTVV.

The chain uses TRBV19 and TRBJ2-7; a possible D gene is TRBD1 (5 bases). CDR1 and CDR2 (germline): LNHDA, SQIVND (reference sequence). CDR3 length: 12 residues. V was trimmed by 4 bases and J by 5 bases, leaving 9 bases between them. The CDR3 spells CASSRPGNEQYF. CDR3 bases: TGTGCCAGTAGTAGACCAGGGAACGAGCAGTACTTC.

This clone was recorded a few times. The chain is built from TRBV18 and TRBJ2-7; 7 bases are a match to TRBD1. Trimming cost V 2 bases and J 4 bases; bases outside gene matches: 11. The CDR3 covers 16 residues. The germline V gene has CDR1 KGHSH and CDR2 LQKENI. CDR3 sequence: CASSPKSSVRGYEQYF. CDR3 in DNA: TGTGCCAGCTCACCAAAGTCTTCGGTCAGGGGGTACGAGCAGTACTTC.

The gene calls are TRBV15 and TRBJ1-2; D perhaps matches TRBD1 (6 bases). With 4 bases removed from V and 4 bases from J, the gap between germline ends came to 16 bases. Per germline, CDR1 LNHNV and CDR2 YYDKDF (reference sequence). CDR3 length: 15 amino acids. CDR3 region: CATSIGGPFVYGYTF. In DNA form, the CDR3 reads TGTGCCACCAGCATCGGGGGGCCTTTCGTCTATGGCTACACCTTC.

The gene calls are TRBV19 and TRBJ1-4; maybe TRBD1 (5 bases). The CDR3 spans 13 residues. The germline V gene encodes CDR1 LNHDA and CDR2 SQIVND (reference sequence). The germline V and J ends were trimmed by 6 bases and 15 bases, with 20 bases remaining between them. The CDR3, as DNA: TGTGCCAGTAGATCACAGGCGACGATGTATGTGTTTTTT. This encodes CASRSQATMYVFF.

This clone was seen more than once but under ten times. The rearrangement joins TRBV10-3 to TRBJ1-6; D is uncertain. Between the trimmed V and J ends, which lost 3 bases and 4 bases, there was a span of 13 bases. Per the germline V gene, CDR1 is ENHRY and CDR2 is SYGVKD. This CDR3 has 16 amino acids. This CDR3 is CAISEEQMVYNSPLHF. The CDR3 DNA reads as TGTGCCATCAGTGAAGAACAGATGGTTTATAATTCACCCCTCCACTTT.

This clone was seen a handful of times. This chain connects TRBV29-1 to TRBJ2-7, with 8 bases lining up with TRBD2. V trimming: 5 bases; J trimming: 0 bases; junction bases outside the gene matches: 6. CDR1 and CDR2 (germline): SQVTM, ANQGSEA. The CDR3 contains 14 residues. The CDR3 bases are TGCAGCGTTATGGGAGCGGGAGTCTCCTACGAGCAGTACTTC. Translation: CSVMGAGVSYEQYF.

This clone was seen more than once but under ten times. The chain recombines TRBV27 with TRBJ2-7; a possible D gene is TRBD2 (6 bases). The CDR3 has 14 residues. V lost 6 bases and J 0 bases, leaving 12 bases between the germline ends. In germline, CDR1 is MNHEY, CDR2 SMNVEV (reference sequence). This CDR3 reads CASSPDSGSYEQYF. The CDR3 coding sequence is TGTGCCAGCAGCCCCGATAGCGGCTCCTACGAGCAGTACTTC.

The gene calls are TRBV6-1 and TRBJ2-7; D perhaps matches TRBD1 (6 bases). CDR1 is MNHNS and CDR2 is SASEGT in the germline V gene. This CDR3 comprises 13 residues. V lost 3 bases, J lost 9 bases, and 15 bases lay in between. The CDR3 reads CASSDWGRDWQYF. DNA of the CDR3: TGTGCCAGCAGTGACTGGGGGCGAGACTGGCAGTACTTC.

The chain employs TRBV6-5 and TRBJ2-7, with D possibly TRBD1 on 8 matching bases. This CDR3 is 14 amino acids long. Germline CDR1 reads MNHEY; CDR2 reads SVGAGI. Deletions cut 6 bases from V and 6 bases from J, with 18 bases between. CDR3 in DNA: TGTGCCAGCAGGGACACAGGGGGGGTTGGCGAGCAGTACTTC. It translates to CASRDTGGVGEQYF.

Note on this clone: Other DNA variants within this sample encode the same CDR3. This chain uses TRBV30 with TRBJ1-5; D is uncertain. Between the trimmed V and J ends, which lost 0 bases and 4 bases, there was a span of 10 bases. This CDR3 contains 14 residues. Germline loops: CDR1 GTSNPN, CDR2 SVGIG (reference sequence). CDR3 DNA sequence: TGTGCCTGGAGTGTACGAGGAAAGAATCAGCCCCAGCATTTT. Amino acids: CAWSVRGKNQPQHF. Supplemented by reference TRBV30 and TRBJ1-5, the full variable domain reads SQTIHQWPATLVQPVGSPLSLECTVEGTSNPNLYWYRQAAGRGLQLLFYSVGIGQISSEVPQNLSASRPQDRQFILSSKKLLLSDSGFYLCAWSVRGKNQPQHFGDGTRLSIL.

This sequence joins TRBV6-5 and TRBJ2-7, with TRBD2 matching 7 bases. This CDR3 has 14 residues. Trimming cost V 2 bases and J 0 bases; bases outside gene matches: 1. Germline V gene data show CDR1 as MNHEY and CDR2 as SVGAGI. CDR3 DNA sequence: TGTGCCAGCAGTTACGGGGGGGACTCCTACGAGCAGTACTTC. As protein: CASSYGGDSYEQYF.

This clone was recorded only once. Here the CDR3 reads CASSPDSRLAGELFF. Written as DNA, the CDR3 is TGTGCCAGCAGTCCGGACAGCAGGCTAGCCGGGGAGCTGTTTTTT. The V call is TRBV2, the J call TRBJ2-2; D is perhaps TRBD1 (6 bases). This CDR3 region has 15 residues. The germline CDR1 and CDR2 sequences are SNHLY and FYNNEI. Trimming took 5 bases from V and 6 from J, leaving 16 bases between them.

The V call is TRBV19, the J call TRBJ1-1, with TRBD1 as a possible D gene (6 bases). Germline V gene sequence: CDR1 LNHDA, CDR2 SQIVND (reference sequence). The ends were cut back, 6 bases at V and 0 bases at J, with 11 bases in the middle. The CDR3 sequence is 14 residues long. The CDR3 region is CASRISGVNTEAFF. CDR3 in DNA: TGTGCCAGTAGAATTTCAGGGGTGAACACTGAAGCTTTCTTT.